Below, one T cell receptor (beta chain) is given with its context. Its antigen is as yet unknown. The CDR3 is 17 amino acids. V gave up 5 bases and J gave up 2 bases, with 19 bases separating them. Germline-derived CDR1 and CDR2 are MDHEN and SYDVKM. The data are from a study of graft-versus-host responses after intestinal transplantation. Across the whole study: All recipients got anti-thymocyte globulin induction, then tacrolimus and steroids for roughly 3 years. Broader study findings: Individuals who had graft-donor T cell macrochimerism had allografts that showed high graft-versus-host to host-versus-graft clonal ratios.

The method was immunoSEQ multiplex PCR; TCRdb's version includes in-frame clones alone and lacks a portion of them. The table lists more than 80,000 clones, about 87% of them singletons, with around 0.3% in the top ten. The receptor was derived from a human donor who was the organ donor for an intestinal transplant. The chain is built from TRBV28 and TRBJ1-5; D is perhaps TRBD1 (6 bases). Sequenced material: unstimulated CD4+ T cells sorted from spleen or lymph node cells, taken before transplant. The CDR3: CASSRGWGGPGNQPQHF. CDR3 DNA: TGTGCCAGCAGTAGAGGATGGGGGGGGCCTGGCAATCAGCCCCAGCATTTT.